Given below is one TCR beta chain in context. Primers: 60 Vbeta forward and 13 Jbeta reverse. Assay: immunoSEQ multiplex PCR; the TCRdb copy retains only in-frame clones and omits some. The sample consists of 150,000 to 200,000 clones, 79% of them appearing once. The germline gives CDR1 WSHSY, CDR2 SAAADI. The CDR3 is made up of 14 amino acids. The V segment lost 5 bases and the J segment 7 bases; nucleotides outside the gene matches: 5. This record comes from a study of cytomegalovirus exposure and HLA in healthy donors. The chain has TRBV10-2 and TRBJ2-1; 10 bases are a match to TRBD2. Sequenced material: PBMCs. The sequence came from a woman in her twenties or thirties in good health and CMV-seropositive. The CDR3 DNA is TGCGCCAGCAGTCAGCGGGAGGGAGCAAATGAGCAGTTCTTC. It specifies CASSQREGANEQFF.